This record covers a single T cell receptor beta chain. Followed over time, Seattle patients had been enrolled while infection was active. This entry belongs to a study of blood T cell repertoires in COVID-19. Across the study: PBMCs, B-cell-depleted T cells, or T cells were the source of the cDNA or gDNA that made up the material.

This CDR3 has 13 amino acids. Trimming left V 3 bases short and J 3 bases short, with 9 bases between. Germline lookup yields CDR1 MDHEN and CDR2 SYDVKM. In the study's own analysis: For nucleated cells, counts were estimated from reference gene primer amplification. Sequenced by immunoSEQ multiplex PCR; TCRdb stores in-frame clones only, minus some. V and J calls and clone size come straight from that table; D and trimming were deduced from the DNA. Of around 250,000 clones listed, around 91% were seen once; the top ten hold roughly 2%. This chain uses TRBV28 with TRBJ2-7, with a tentative D call TRBD2 (6 bases). The sequenced sample consisted of peripheral blood. The receptor was isolated from an older woman with COVID-19, enrolled during active disease. The CDR3 DNA sequence: TGTGCCAGCAGTTTGGGGGGACTCTACGAGCAGTACTTC. Amino acid sequence: CASSLGGLYEQYF.